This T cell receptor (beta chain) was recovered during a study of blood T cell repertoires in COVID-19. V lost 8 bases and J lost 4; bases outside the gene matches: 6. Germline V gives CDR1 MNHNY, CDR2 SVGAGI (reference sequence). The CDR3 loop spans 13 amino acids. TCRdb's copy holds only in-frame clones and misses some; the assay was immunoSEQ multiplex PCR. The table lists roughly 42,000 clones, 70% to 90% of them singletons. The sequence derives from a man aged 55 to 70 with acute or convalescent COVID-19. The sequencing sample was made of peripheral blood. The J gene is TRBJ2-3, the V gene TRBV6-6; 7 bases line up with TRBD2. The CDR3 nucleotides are TGTGCCAGCGCCACGGGGGGTTCAGATACGCAGTATTTT. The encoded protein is CASATGGSDTQYF.